This T cell receptor beta chain originates from a study of cytomegalovirus exposure and HLA in healthy donors. The germline V gene encodes CDR1 MNHNS and CDR2 SASEGT. The trim removed 4 bases at V and 0 bases at J, leaving 12 bases unmatched. This CDR3 has 20 residues. The primer mix had 60 Vbeta and 13 Jbeta primers. Clones were sequenced by immunoSEQ multiplex PCR, and TCRdb holds only the in-frame ones, with some missing. The table has around 110,000 clones, 77% seen once. The sample was PBMCs. The rearrangement links TRBV6-1 to TRBJ2-3; 14 bases line up with TRBD2. This clonotype was obtained from a male donor in good health and CMV-seronegative. CDR3: CASSGQGLAGVGKSTDTQYF. As DNA, the CDR3 is TGTGCCAGCAGTGGCCAGGGACTAGCGGGGGTAGGGAAAAGCACAGATACGCAGTATTTT.